This TCR beta chain stems from a study of shared clonotypes between healthy human individuals. Findings and caveats of the study: A reduction in generation probabilities was seen for non-shared clonotypes relative to those shared by all four donors.

CD45RO-negative CD8 cells positively selected for CCR7 made up the naive population, which excluded terminally differentiated effector memory CD45RA+ cells. This CDR3 contains 17 residues. V dropped 3 bases and J dropped 2; count of bases not matched to a gene: 4. Germline V gene sequence: CDR1 KGHSH, CDR2 LQKENI. About this clone: The antigen is not known. Other DNA variants within this sample encode the same CDR3.

In the original workflow: Junction-only sequences without quality scores came from ImmunoSEQ, so filtering differed. Sequenced by immunoSEQ multiplex PCR; TCRdb stores in-frame clones only, minus some. That table is the source of V, J and clone size, and D and trimming were worked out from the DNA. The sample carries over 2,000,000 clones, around 93% recorded once. Sequenced: naive CD8+ T cells from PBMCs. The chain links TRBV18 to TRBJ2-1; 13 nucleotides align to TRBD2. This receptor was identified in a man between 18 and 29 years old in good health. Some clones in this sample may be carry-over from other donors' samples. The CDR3 nucleotides are TGTGCCAGCTCACCGCCGGGACTAGCGGGAACCTACAATGAGCAGTTCTTC. Amino acid sequence: CASSPPGLAGTYNEQFF. Full variable domain (outside the CDR3, taken from reference TRBV18 and TRBJ2-1): NAGVMQNPRHLVRRRGQEARLRCSPMKGHSHVYWYRQLPEEGLKFMVYLQKENIIDESGMPKERFSAEFPKEGPSILRIQQVVRGDSAAYFCASSPPGLAGTYNEQFFGPGTRLTVL.